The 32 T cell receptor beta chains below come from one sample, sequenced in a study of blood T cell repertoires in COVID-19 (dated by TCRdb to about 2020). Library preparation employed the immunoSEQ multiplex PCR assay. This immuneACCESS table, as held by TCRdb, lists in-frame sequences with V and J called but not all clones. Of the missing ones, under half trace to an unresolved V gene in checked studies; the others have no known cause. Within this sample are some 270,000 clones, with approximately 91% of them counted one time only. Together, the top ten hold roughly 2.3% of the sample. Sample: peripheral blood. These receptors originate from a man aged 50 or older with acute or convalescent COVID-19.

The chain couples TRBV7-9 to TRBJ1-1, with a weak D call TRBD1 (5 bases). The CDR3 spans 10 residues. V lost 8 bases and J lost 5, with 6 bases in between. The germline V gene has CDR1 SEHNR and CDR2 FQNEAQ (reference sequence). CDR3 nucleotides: TGTGCCAGCGGGGGGACTGAAGCTTTCTTT. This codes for CASGGTEAFF. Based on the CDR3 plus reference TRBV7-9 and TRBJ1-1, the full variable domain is DTGVSQNPRHKITKRGQNVTFRCDPISEHNRLYWYRQTLGQGPEFLTYFQNEAQLEKSRLLSDRFSAERPKGSFSTLEIQRTEQGDSAMYLCASGGTEAFFGQGTRLTVV.

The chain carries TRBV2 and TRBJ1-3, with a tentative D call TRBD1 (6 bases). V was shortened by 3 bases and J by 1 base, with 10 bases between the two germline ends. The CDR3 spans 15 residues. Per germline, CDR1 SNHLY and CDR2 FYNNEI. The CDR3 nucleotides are TGTGCCAGCAGTGAGGGGGGGGCTTCTGGAAACACCATATATTTT. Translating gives CASSEGGASGNTIYF.

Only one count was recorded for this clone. The CDR3 loop reads CATSSGVRNEQFF. The DNA of the CDR3 is TGTGCCACCTCTAGCGGGGTGAGGAATGAGCAGTTCTTC. The chain combines TRBV24-1 with TRBJ2-1, with 9 positions matching TRBD2. The CDR3 is 13 amino acids. The germline gives CDR1 KGHDR, CDR2 SFDVKD. V shed 9 bases and J 7 bases; nucleotides not matched to a gene: 6.

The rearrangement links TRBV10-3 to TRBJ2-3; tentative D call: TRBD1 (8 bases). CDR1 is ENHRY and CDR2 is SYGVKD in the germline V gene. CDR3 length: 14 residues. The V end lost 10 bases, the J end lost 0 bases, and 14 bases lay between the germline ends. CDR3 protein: CANGQGGSTDTQYF. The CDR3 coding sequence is TGTGCCAACGGACAGGGAGGGAGCACAGATACGCAGTATTTT.

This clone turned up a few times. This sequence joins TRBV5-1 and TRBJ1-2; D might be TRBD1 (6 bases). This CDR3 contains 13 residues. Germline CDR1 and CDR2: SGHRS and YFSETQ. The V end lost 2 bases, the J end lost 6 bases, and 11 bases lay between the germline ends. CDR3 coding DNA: TGCGCCAGCAGCTTTCAGGGACAAGATGGCTACACCTTC. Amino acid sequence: CASSFQGQDGYTF. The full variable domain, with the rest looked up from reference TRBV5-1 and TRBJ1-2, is KAGVTQTPRYLIKTRGQQVTLSCSPISGHRSVSWYQQTPGQGLQFLFEYFSETQRNKGNFPGRFSGRQFSNSRSEMNVSTLELGDSALYLCASSFQGQDGYTFGSGTRLTVV.

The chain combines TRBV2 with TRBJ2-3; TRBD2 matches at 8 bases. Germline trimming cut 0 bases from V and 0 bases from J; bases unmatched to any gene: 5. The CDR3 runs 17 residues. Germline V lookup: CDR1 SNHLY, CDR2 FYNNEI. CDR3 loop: CASSEAPERGSTDTQYF. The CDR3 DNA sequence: TGTGCCAGCAGTGAAGCGCCGGAGCGGGGGAGCACAGATACGCAGTATTTT.

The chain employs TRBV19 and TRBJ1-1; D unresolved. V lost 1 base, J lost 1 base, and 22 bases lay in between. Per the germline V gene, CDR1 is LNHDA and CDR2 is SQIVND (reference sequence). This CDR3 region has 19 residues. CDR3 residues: CASSIAGGFGRIANTEAFF. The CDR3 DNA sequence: TGTGCCAGTAGTATAGCGGGCGGGTTTGGCCGAATAGCGAACACTGAAGCTTTCTTT.

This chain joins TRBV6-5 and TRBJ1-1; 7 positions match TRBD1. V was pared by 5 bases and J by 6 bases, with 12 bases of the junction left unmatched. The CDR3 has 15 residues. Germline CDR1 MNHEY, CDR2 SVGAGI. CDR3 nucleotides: TGTGCCAGCAGTCTCCTGACAGGGCCAAGGGCTGAAGCTTTCTTT. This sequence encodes CASSLLTGPRAEAFF.

The CDR3 coding sequence is TGTGCCAGCAGCTTATCAGGGGATACCTACTATGGCTACACCTTC. Translation: CASSLSGDTYYGYTF. This rearrangement joins TRBV7-2 to TRBJ1-2, with D perhaps TRBD1 (6 bases). Trimming cost V 2 bases and J 3 bases, with 13 bases left between them. This CDR3 is 15 amino acids long. Germline-derived CDR1 and CDR2 are SGHTA and FQGNSA. The full variable domain, in which reference TRBV7-2 and TRBJ1-2 provide the parts outside the CDR3, is GAGVSQSPSNKVTEKGKDVELRCDPISGHTALYWYRQSLGQGLEFLIYFQGNSAPDKSGLPSDRFSAERTGGSVSTLTIQRTQQEDSAVYLCASSLSGDTYYGYTFGSGTRLTVV.

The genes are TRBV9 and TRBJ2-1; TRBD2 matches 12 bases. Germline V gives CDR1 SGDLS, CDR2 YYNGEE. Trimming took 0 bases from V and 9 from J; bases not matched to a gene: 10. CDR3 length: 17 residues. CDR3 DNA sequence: TGTGCCAGCAGCGTAGCTGCTAGCGGGGGGGCACTTGGTGAGCAGTTCTTC. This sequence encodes CASSVAASGGALGEQFF.

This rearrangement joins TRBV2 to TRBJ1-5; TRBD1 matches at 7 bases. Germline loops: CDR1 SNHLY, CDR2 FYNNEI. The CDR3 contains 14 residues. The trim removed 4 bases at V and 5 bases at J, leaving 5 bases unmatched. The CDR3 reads CASSAQGWDQPQHF. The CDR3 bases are TGTGCCAGCAGTGCACAGGGGTGGGATCAGCCCCAGCATTTT. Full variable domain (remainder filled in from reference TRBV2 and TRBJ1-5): EPEVTQTPSHQVTQMGQEVILRCVPISNHLYFYWYRQILGQKVEFLVSFYNNEISEKSEIFDDQFSVERPDGSNFTLKIRSTKLEDSAMYFCASSAQGWDQPQHFGDGTRLSIL.

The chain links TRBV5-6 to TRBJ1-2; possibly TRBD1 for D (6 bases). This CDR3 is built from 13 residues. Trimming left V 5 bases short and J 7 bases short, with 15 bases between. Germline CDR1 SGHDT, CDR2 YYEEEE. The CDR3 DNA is TGTGCCAGCAGAAAAACCTACAGGGTTGGCTACACCTTC. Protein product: CASRKTYRVGYTF.

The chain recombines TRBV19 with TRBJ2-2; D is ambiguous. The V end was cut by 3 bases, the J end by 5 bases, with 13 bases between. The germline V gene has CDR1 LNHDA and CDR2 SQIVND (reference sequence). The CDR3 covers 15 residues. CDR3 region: CASSMSSVKTGELFF. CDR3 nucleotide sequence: TGTGCCAGTAGTATGTCTAGTGTTAAGACCGGGGAGCTGTTTTTT. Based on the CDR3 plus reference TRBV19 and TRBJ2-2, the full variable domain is DGGITQSPKYLFRKEGQNVTLSCEQNLNHDAMYWYRQDPGQGLRLIYYSQIVNDFQKGDIAEGYSVSREKKESFPLTVTSAQKNPTAFYLCASSMSSVKTGELFFGEGSRLTVL.

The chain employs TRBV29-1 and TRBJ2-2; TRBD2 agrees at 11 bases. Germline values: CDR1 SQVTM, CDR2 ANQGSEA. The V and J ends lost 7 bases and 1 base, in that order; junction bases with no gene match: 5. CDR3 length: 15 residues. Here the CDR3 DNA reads TGCAGCGCCAGAGGGACTAGCGGGAACACCGGGGAGCTGTTTTTT. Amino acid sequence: CSARGTSGNTGELFF.

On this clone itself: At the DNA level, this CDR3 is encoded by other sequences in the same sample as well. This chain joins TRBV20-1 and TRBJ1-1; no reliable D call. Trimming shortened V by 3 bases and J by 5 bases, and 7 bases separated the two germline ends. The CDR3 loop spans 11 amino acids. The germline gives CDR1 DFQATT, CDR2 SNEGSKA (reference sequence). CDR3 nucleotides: TGCAGTGCTAGTCCGGGGACTGAAGCTTTCTTT. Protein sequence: CSASPGTEAFF.

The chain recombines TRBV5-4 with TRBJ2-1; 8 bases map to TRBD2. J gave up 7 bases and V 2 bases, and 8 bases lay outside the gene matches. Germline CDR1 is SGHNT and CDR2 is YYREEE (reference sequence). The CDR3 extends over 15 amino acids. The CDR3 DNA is TGTGCCAGCAGCTTAAATAGCGGGGAAGGGAATGAGCAGTTCTTC. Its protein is CASSLNSGEGNEQFF. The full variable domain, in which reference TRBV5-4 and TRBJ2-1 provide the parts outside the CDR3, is ETGVTQSPTHLIKTRGQQVTLRCSSQSGHNTVSWYQQALGQGPQFIFQYYREEENGRGNFPPRFSGLQFPNYSSELNVNALELDDSALYLCASSLNSGEGNEQFFGPGTRLTVL.

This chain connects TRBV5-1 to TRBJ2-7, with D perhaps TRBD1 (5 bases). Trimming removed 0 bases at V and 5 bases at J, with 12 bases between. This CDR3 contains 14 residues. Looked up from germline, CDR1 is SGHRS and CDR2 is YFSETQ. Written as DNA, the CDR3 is TGCGCCAGCAGCTTGGTTCCAGGGATCGACGAGCAGTACTTC. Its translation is CASSLVPGIDEQYF.

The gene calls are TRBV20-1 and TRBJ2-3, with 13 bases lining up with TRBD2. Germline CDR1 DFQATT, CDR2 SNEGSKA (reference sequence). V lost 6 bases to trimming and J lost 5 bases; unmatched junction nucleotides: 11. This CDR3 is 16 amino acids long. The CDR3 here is CSASDTSGGVGDTQYF. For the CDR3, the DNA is TGCAGTGCCAGTGATACTAGCGGGGGGGTTGGAGATACGCAGTATTTT.

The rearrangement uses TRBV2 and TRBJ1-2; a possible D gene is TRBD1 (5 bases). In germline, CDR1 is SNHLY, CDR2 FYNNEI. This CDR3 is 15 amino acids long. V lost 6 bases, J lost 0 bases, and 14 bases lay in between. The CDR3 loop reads CASRPRTRANYGYTF. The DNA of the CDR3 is TGTGCCAGCAGGCCACGGACAAGAGCTAACTATGGCTACACCTTC.

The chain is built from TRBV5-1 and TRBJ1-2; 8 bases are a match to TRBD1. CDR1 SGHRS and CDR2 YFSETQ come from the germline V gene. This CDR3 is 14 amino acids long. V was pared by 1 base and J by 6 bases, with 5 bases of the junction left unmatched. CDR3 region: CASSLNRGDDGYTF. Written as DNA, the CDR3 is TGCGCCAGCAGCTTGAACAGGGGGGACGATGGCTACACCTTC.

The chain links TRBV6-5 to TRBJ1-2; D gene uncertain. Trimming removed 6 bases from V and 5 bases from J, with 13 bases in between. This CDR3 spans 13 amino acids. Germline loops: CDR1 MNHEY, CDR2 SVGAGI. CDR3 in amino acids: CASRGRTLYGYTF. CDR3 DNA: TGTGCCAGCAGGGGCAGAACCCTTTATGGCTACACCTTC.

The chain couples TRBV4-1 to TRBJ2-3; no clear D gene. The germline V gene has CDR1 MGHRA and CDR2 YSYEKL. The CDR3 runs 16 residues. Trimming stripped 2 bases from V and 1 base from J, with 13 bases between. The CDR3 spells CASSQIPRPRTDTQYF. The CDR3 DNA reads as TGCGCCAGCAGCCAAATTCCTAGACCCCGCACAGATACGCAGTATTTT.

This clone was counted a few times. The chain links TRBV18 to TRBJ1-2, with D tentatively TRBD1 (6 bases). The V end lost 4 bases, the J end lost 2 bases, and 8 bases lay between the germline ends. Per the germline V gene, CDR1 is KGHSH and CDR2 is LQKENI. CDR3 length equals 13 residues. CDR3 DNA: TGTGCCAGCTCACTACAGGGCAACTATGGCTACACCTTC. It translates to CASSLQGNYGYTF. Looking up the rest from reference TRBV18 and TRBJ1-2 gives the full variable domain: NAGVMQNPRHLVRRRGQEARLRCSPMKGHSHVYWYRQLPEEGLKFMVYLQKENIIDESGMPKERFSAEFPKEGPSILRIQQVVRGDSAAYFCASSLQGNYGYTFGSGTRLTVV.

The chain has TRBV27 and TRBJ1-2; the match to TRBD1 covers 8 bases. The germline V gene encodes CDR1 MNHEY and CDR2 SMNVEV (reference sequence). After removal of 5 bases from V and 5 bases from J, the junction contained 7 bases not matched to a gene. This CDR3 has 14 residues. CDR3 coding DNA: TGTGCCAGCAGTCTAGGACAGGGCCCTTATGGCTACACCTTC. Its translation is CASSLGQGPYGYTF.

CDR3 coding DNA: TGCAGCGCCAATCCCACTAGCGGCGGCACAGATACGCAGTATTTT. This codes for CSANPTSGGTDTQYF. The chain recombines TRBV29-1 with TRBJ2-3; 8 bases fit TRBD2. Germline-derived CDR1 and CDR2 are SQVTM and ANQGSEA. The CDR3 runs 15 residues. V lost 7 bases, J lost 1 base, and 10 bases stayed unmatched.

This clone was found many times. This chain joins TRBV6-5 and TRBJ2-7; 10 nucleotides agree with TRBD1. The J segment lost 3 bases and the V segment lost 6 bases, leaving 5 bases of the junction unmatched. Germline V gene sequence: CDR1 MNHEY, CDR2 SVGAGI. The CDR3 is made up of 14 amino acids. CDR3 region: CASSRDRGGYEQYF. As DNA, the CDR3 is TGTGCCAGCAGCCGGGACAGGGGAGGCTACGAGCAGTACTTC.

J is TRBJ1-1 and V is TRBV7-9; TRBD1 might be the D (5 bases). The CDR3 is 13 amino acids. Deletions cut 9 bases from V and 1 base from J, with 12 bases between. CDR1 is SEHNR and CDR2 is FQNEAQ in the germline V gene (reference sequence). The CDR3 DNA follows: TGTGCCAGTGGAGGGGCCGGGAACACTGAAGCTTTCTTT. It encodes CASGGAGNTEAFF.

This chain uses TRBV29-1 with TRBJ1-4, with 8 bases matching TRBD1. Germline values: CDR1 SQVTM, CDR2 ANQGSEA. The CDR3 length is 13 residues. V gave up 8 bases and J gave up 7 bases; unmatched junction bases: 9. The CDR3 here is CSTSTGVAEKLFF. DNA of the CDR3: TGCAGCACATCGACAGGGGTTGCTGAAAAACTGTTTTTT. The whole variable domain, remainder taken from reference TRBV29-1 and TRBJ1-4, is SAVISQKPSRDICQRGTSLTIQCQVDSQVTMMFWYRQQPGQSLTLIATANQGSEATYESGFVIDKFPISRPNLTFSTLTVSNMSPEDSSIYLCSTSTGVAEKLFFGSGTQLSVL.

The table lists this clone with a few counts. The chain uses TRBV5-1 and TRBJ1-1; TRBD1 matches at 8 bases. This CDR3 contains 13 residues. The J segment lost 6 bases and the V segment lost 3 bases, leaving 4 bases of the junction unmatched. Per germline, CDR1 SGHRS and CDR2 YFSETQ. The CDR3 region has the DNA TGCGCCAGCAGCTGGGGGACAGGCGCTGAAGCTTTCTTT. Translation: CASSWGTGAEAFF.

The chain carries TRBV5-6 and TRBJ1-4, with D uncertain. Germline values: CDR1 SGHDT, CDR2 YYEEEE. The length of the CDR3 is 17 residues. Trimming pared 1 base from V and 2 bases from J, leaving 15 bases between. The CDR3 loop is CASSLLAGKNTNEKLFF. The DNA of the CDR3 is TGTGCCAGCAGCTTGCTTGCGGGGAAGAATACTAATGAAAAACTGTTTTTT.

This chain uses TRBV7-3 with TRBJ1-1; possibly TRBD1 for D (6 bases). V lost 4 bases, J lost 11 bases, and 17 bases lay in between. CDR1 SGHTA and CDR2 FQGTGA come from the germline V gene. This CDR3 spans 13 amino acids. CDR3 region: CASSSQQGNRAFF. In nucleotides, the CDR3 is TGTGCCAGCAGCTCCCAACAGGGCAATCGCGCTTTCTTT.

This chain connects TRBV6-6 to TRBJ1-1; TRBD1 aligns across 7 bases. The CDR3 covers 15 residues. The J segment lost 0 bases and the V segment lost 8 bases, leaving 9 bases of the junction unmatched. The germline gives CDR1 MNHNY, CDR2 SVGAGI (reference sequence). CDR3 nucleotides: TGTGCCAGCCACCCGGGGACAGTCATGAACACTGAAGCTTTCTTT. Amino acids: CASHPGTVMNTEAFF.